This T cell receptor beta chain is from a study of blood T cell repertoires in COVID-19. For the study at large: Material from acute and convalescent COVID-19 was sourced from the United States, Italy and Spain. In each case, the material was cDNA or gDNA derived from T cells, B-cell-depleted T cells, or PBMCs.

Sequenced by immunoSEQ multiplex PCR; TCRdb stores in-frame clones only, minus some. The sample lists about 260,000 clones, about 89% occurring once. J lost 3 bases, V lost 3 bases, and 8 bases had no gene match. This CDR3 spans 16 amino acids. Looked up from germline, CDR1 is PRHDT and CDR2 is FYEKMQ (reference sequence). The origin of this receptor is a man aged 35 to 55 with active or convalescent COVID-19. Specimen: peripheral blood. The gene calls are TRBV13 and TRBJ2-5, with 9 bases lining up with TRBD2. DNA of the CDR3: TGTGCCAGCAGCTTCGCAGCGGGAGGATGGGAAGAGACCCAGTACTTC. Protein product: CASSFAAGGWEETQYF.